This T cell receptor beta chain derives from a study of CD8+ T cells in alopecia areata. On the study more broadly: A regimen of oral tofacitinib, 5 to 10 mg twice daily, was given to treated patients. By percentage of affected scalp area, the severity of treated patients was scored. Overall study findings and caveats: Administration of tofacitinib significantly diminished scalp clonality and expanded CD8+ clones within the top 100.

About this clone: Its antigen is as yet unknown.

Treatment denoted: oral pan-JAK inhibitor, 5-10 mg twice daily. Peripheral blood, together with lesional scalp punch biopsies, was collected from alopecia areata patients. The ends were cut back, 4 bases at V and 6 bases at J, with 10 bases in the middle. There are 13 residues in the CDR3. The V gene's germline CDR1 is MNHNS and CDR2 SASEGT. Reverse transcribed after extraction, RNA yielded cDNA as the sequencing template. Repertoires were generated with immunoSEQ multiplex PCR, while TCRdb's copy carries only in-frame clones and drops some. This table has roughly 200,000 clones, 40% to 45% appearing once.

The receptor's source is a human donor with alopecia areata. This chain joins TRBV6-1 and TRBJ2-1; the D gene is possibly TRBD1 (6 bases). The specimen comprised CD4+ T cells sorted from blood, sampled at approximately week 36, from a patient treated with tofacitinib. In DNA form, the CDR3 reads TGTGCCAGCAGTGCTGGCAGGGGCAATGAGCAGTTCTTC. Translation: CASSAGRGNEQFF.